The 25 T cell receptor beta chains presented below share a single source sample, sequenced in a study of cytomegalovirus exposure and HLA in healthy donors. This PCR relied on a set of 60 Vbeta primers and 13 Jbeta primers. Here immunoSEQ multiplex PCR was the method, and the copy in TCRdb shows in-frame clones only, minus some. This sample has some 180,000 clones, with about 69% found just once. The material sequenced was PBMCs. These receptors were taken from a male donor in good health and CMV-seronegative.

This rearrangement joins TRBV19 to TRBJ1-6; possible D gene TRBD1, 5 bases. The V gene's germline CDR1 is LNHDA and CDR2 SQIVND (reference sequence). This CDR3 has 15 amino acids. The V and J ends lost 1 base and 7 bases respectively, with 11 bases between them. Here the CDR3 DNA reads TGTGCCAGTAGTATAGGGAAACAGGAAAATTCACCCCTCCACTTT. Translating gives CASSIGKQENSPLHF.

The rearrangement uses TRBV7-3 and TRBJ1-1; D ambiguous. V lost 1 base, J lost 4 bases, and 13 bases lay in between. Looked up from germline, CDR1 is SGHTA and CDR2 is FQGTGA. The CDR3 totals 15 residues. The DNA of the CDR3 is TGTGCCAGCAGCTTAAGTCCCACTACCGGCACTGAAGCTTTCTTT. Translating gives CASSLSPTTGTEAFF.

The rearrangement uses TRBV7-2 and TRBJ1-3; TRBD1 might be the D (6 bases). Germline V gives CDR1 SGHTA, CDR2 FQGNSA. The CDR3 totals 16 residues. The V end lost 2 bases, the J end lost 0 bases, and 11 bases lay between the germline ends. The CDR3 DNA is TGTGCCAGCAGCTTATTCGCAGGGGCCTCTGGAAACACCATATATTTT. Its translation is CASSLFAGASGNTIYF.

The V gene is TRBV30, the J gene TRBJ1-5; 9 bases are a match to TRBD1. The CDR3 has 19 residues. Germline V lookup: CDR1 GTSNPN, CDR2 SVGIG (reference sequence). The J segment lost 0 bases and the V segment lost 3 bases, leaving 15 bases of the junction unmatched. The CDR3 DNA sequence: TGTGCCTGGAGCCCAACTGTCTGGGACAGGGAGTATAGCAATCAGCCCCAGCATTTT. As protein: CAWSPTVWDREYSNQPQHF. Filled out from reference TRBV30 and TRBJ1-5, the complete variable domain reads SQTIHQWPATLVQPVGSPLSLECTVEGTSNPNLYWYRQAAGRGLQLLFYSVGIGQISSEVPQNLSASRPQDRQFILSSKKLLLSDSGFYLCAWSPTVWDREYSNQPQHFGDGTRLSIL.

The chain couples TRBV30 to TRBJ1-5; TRBD1 matches 8 bases. CDR1 is GTSNPN, CDR2 SVGIG, per germline (reference sequence). The ends lost 5 bases at V and 7 bases at J; junction bases unmatched: 7. The CDR3 has 13 amino acids. The CDR3 protein is CAWGQGPLQPQHF. The CDR3 DNA is TGTGCCTGGGGACAGGGCCCATTGCAGCCCCAGCATTTT.

The chain has TRBV6-4 and TRBJ1-5; D is perhaps TRBD1 (6 bases). The V and J ends lost 3 bases and 1 base respectively, with 16 bases between them. The CDR3 is made up of 17 amino acids. Germline values: CDR1 MRHNA, CDR2 SNTAGT. The CDR3 DNA reads TGTGCCAGCAGTGATCTTGGGGGCTTCAGGAGCAATCAGCCCCAGCATTTT. Protein: CASSDLGGFRSNQPQHF.

The gene calls are TRBV7-2 and TRBJ2-2, with D possibly TRBD1 on 6 matching bases. V lost 5 bases and J lost 1, with 8 bases in between. From germline, CDR1 is SGHTA and CDR2 FQGNSA. The CDR3 loop spans 14 amino acids. The CDR3 nucleotides are TGTGCCAGCAGCCCGGGACAGAACACCGGGGAGCTGTTTTTT. The encoded protein is CASSPGQNTGELFF.

CDR3 sequence reads: CASSIGTGTEPYNTEAFF. The CDR3 DNA is TGTGCCAGTAGTATAGGTACCGGGACAGAGCCCTACAACACTGAAGCTTTCTTT. This chain connects TRBV19 to TRBJ1-1; the match to TRBD1 covers 7 bases. Germline V CDR1 and CDR2: LNHDA, SQIVND (reference sequence). Trimming cost V 1 base and J 2 bases; bases outside gene matches: 13. The CDR3 loop spans 18 amino acids.

The chain uses TRBV9 and TRBJ2-7, with 8 bases that match TRBD1. Germline lookup yields CDR1 SGDLS and CDR2 YYNGEE. J lost 4 bases, V lost 3 bases, and 9 bases had no gene match. The CDR3 contains 15 residues. This chain's CDR3 is CASSAPQTGAYEQYF. The CDR3, as DNA: TGTGCCAGCAGCGCCCCCCAGACAGGGGCTTACGAGCAGTACTTC.

The chain has TRBV27 and TRBJ2-7; maybe TRBD2 (7 bases). The V end was cut by 1 base, the J end by 4 bases, with 20 bases between. From germline, CDR1 is MNHEY and CDR2 SMNVEV (reference sequence). CDR3 length: 17 amino acids. CDR3 region: CASSLFGRTGRVYEQYF. The CDR3 DNA sequence: TGTGCCAGCAGTTTATTTGGTCGAACAGGGAGGGTATACGAGCAGTACTTC.

This clone occurred once. The V gene is TRBV19, the J gene TRBJ1-6, with 9 bases fitting TRBD1. Germline CDR1 and CDR2: LNHDA and SQIVND (reference sequence). The trim removed 5 bases at V and 7 bases at J, leaving 9 bases unmatched. The CDR3 has 16 amino acids. CDR3 DNA: TGTGCCAGTAGTGCCCCGGGACAGGGTAGGAATTCACCCCTCCACTTT. This gives the protein CASSAPGQGRNSPLHF. Full variable domain (missing parts from reference TRBV19 and TRBJ1-6): DGGITQSPKYLFRKEGQNVTLSCEQNLNHDAMYWYRQDPGQGLRLIYYSQIVNDFQKGDIAEGYSVSREKKESFPLTVTSAQKNPTAFYLCASSAPGQGRNSPLHFGNGTRLTVT.

This clone was counted once. The chain joins TRBV2 to TRBJ1-3; no definite D call. V was pared by 8 bases and J by 0 bases, with 5 bases between. This CDR3 has 12 amino acids. Germline V gene sequence: CDR1 SNHLY, CDR2 FYNNEI. As DNA, the CDR3 is TGTGCCAGCGAGAGCTCTGGAAACACCATATATTTT. It yields the protein CASESSGNTIYF.

The gene calls are TRBV10-3 and TRBJ2-1; TRBD1 aligns across 10 bases. V was clipped by 6 bases and J by 9 bases; unmatched bases: 17. Germline CDR1 and CDR2: ENHRY and SYGVKD. This CDR3 region has 17 residues. CDR3 sequence: CAISLDADRGSTGEQFF. CDR3 coding DNA: TGTGCCATCAGCCTTGACGCGGACAGGGGGTCTACAGGTGAGCAGTTCTTC.

The table lists this clone with a count of one. The chain carries TRBV4-3 and TRBJ1-5; D is uncertain. The CDR3 consists of 14 residues. V was trimmed by 1 base and J by 2 bases, leaving 6 bases between them. Germline-derived CDR1 and CDR2 are LGHNA and YSLEER. Here the CDR3 DNA reads TGCGCCAGCAGCCAAGGTGCGGGCAATCAGCCCCAGCATTTT. Translation gives CASSQGAGNQPQHF.

This chain links TRBV9 with TRBJ2-3, with D possibly matching TRBD1 (5 bases). Germline CDR1 SGDLS, CDR2 YYNGEE. The CDR3 is made up of 14 amino acids. Trimming removed 4 bases from V and 11 bases from J, with 20 bases in between. The CDR3: CASSSRLGALMQYF. CDR3 DNA sequence: TGTGCCAGCAGCTCTCGGCTAGGGGCATTAATGCAGTATTTT.

The chain has TRBV7-9 and TRBJ1-4; no clear D. Germline loops: CDR1 SEHNR, CDR2 FQNEAQ (reference sequence). The CDR3 contains 15 residues. Trimming removed 4 bases from V and 0 bases from J, with 9 bases in between. The CDR3 region is CASSSQRTTNEKLFF. CDR3 DNA: TGTGCCAGCAGCTCACAGAGAACAACTAATGAAAAACTGTTTTTT.

The genes are TRBV19 and TRBJ2-1; 11 bases agree with TRBD2. J was trimmed by 8 bases and V by 5 bases; bases with no gene match: 5. The CDR3 runs 14 residues. Germline CDR1 is LNHDA and CDR2 is SQIVND (reference sequence). The CDR3: CASSLLAGVYEQFF. DNA for the CDR3: TGTGCCAGTAGTTTACTAGCGGGAGTCTATGAGCAGTTCTTC.

The chain has TRBV9 and TRBJ2-1, with 10 bases that match TRBD2. Looked up from germline, CDR1 is SGDLS and CDR2 is YYNGEE. Trimming removed 0 bases from V and 4 bases from J; junction bases left unmatched: 7. The CDR3 loop spans 17 amino acids. The CDR3 DNA is TGTGCCAGCAGCGTAGGAGAACTAGCGGGAATATACAATGAGCAGTTCTTC. Residues: CASSVGELAGIYNEQFF.

The chain has TRBV15 and TRBJ2-7; weak D call: TRBD2 (5 bases). This CDR3 is built from 14 residues. Germline V gene sequence: CDR1 LNHNV, CDR2 YYDKDF (reference sequence). Trimming shortened V by 4 bases and J by 0 bases, and 10 bases separated the two germline ends. DNA for the CDR3: TGTGCCACCAGCACCTCGGGGAACTCCTACGAGCAGTACTTC. As protein: CATSTSGNSYEQYF.

The rearrangement links TRBV29-1 to TRBJ2-1, with 9 bases that match TRBD2. Germline V lookup: CDR1 SQVTM, CDR2 ANQGSEA. CDR3 length: 15 amino acids. With 6 bases clipped from V and 2 bases from J, the junction kept 8 bases outside the gene matches. In DNA form, the CDR3 reads TGCAGCGTCCCAGCGAGACTAGCGGCCTACAATGAGCAGTTCTTC. Translation: CSVPARLAAYNEQFF.

J is TRBJ2-7 and V is TRBV6-5; 10 bases align to TRBD1. V shed 6 bases and J 4 bases; nucleotides not matched to a gene: 6. CDR3 length equals 14 residues. Germline V gene data show CDR1 as MNHEY and CDR2 as SVGAGI. The CDR3 loop reads CASSPGTGEYEQYF. In DNA form, the CDR3 reads TGTGCCAGCAGCCCCGGGACAGGGGAATACGAGCAGTACTTC.

V is TRBV6-6 and J is TRBJ1-2; TRBD1 might be the D (5 bases). Trimming pared 9 bases from V and 7 bases from J, leaving 18 bases between. Germline assignment: CDR1 MNHNY and CDR2 SVGAGI (reference sequence). CDR3 length: 13 residues. CDR3 bases: TGTGCCAGTGGGTTCGGGGGGAGTGGTGGCTACACCTTC. The encoded protein is CASGFGGSGGYTF.

The chain combines TRBV27 with TRBJ2-7; TRBD1 matches 10 bases. Per germline, CDR1 MNHEY and CDR2 SMNVEV (reference sequence). The CDR3 sequence is 14 residues long. The J segment lost 7 bases and the V segment lost 6 bases, leaving 9 bases of the junction unmatched. CDR3 coding DNA: TGTGCCAGCAGCCTCGACAGGGGGCGTGTGGAGCAGTACTTC. This translates into CASSLDRGRVEQYF.

V usage is TRBV10-3 and J usage is TRBJ2-1; 13 positions match TRBD2. With 0 bases clipped from V and 8 bases from J, the junction kept 4 bases outside the gene matches. The CDR3 spans 16 residues. CDR1 ENHRY and CDR2 SYGVKD come from the germline V gene. In nucleotides, the CDR3 is TGTGCCATCAGTGAGTCGATACTAGCGGGAGGGGATGAGCAGTTCTTC. Amino acids: CAISESILAGGDEQFF.

The chain recombines TRBV6-1 with TRBJ1-4, with unresolved D. The length of the CDR3 is 14 residues. Germline V CDR1 and CDR2: MNHNS, SASEGT. V was shortened by 4 bases and J by 6 bases, with 12 bases between the two germline ends. The CDR3 coding sequence is TGTGCCAGCAGTGCCCTACAGTGGGATGAAAAACTGTTTTTT. This sequence encodes CASSALQWDEKLFF.